Listed here are 32 T cell receptor beta chains from one sample, sequenced in a study of T cell repertoires in cytomegalovirus infection. TCRdb independently ran MiXCR on the reads; one entry per CDR3 protein. The table lists about half a million distinct CDR3 sequences, roughly a third of them singletons. Which antigens these TCRs recognize remains unknown. The specimen was cultured PBMCs, collected from culture after CMV antigen stimulation. The source of these receptors is a human donor in good health (CMV status not recorded). Some clones in this sample may be carry-over from other donors' samples.

J is TRBJ1-1 and V is TRBV20-1; 9 bases fit TRBD1. The germline CDR1 and CDR2 sequences are DFQATT and SNEGSKA (reference sequence). V was pared by 0 bases and J by 3 bases, with 5 bases of the junction left unmatched. The CDR3 is 15 residues long. The CDR3 loop reads CSARDSDRGYTEAFF. In DNA form, the CDR3 reads TGCAGTGCTAGAGATTCTGACAGGGGGTACACTGAAGCTTTCTTT.

In its sample, this clonotype was seen once. The V call is TRBV29-1, the J call TRBJ1-1, with a tentative D call TRBD1 (6 bases). This CDR3 contains 12 residues. Looked up from germline, CDR1 is SQVTM and CDR2 is ANQGSEA. The germline V and J ends were trimmed by 4 bases and 11 bases, with 17 bases remaining between them. The CDR3 spells CSVAGQEIGAFF. CDR3 sequence (DNA): TGCAGCGTTGCGGGACAAGAAATCGGGGCTTTCTTT.

This sequence joins TRBV6-6 and TRBJ2-7, with D uncertain. This CDR3 region has 12 residues. Germline loops: CDR1 MNHNY, CDR2 SVGAGI (reference sequence). Trimming stripped 6 bases from V and 3 bases from J, with 9 bases between. CDR3: CASRHWNYEQYF. The DNA of the CDR3 is TGTGCCAGCAGACACTGGAACTACGAGCAGTACTTC.

This chain links TRBV28 with TRBJ1-6; D perhaps matches TRBD1 (5 bases). Germline CDR1 and CDR2: MDHEN and SYDVKM. CDR3 length: 14 amino acids. V was clipped by 5 bases and J by 8 bases, with 13 bases between them. This chain's CDR3 is CASSPRDSYSPLHF. Here the CDR3 DNA reads TGTGCCAGCAGTCCCCGGGACTCTTATTCACCCCTCCACTTT.

V usage is TRBV20-1 and J usage is TRBJ1-1; D not certain. Germline lookup yields CDR1 DFQATT and CDR2 SNEGSKA (reference sequence). V lost 5 bases and J 1 base, leaving 11 bases between the germline ends. The CDR3 spans 13 residues. CDR3 sequence (DNA): TGCAGTGCTCATAAGTTGACGAACACTGAAGCTTTCTTT. This encodes CSAHKLTNTEAFF.

This clonotype has a handful of counts. In DNA, the CDR3 is TGTGCCAGCAGCCCACCCGATTCGGGGGGGGCAGCAGATACGCAGTATTTT. Translated, it gives CASSPPDSGGAADTQYF. This chain uses TRBV11-3 with TRBJ2-3; 8 bases align to TRBD2. CDR1 and CDR2 (germline): SGHNT, YENEEA. Unmatched junction bases numbered 14, after V lost 5 bases and J lost 4 bases. The CDR3 runs 17 residues.

A few counts support this clonotype. The chain joins TRBV28 to TRBJ2-4; D not resolved. The CDR3 runs to 14 residues. V lost 6 bases and J 1 base, leaving 10 bases between the germline ends. Germline V gene data show CDR1 as MDHEN and CDR2 as SYDVKM. CDR3 nucleotide sequence: TGTGCCAGCAGCACGATTGTCGCCAAAAACATTCAGTACTTC. This codes for CASSTIVAKNIQYF.

In this sample, this clonotype turned up a few times. The chain combines TRBV6-2 or TRBV6-3 with TRBJ2-1, with 13 positions matching TRBD2. The germline gives CDR1 MNHEY, CDR2 SVGEGT. The CDR3 runs to 18 residues. The V segment lost 8 bases and the J segment 1 base; nucleotides outside the gene matches: 11. This CDR3 is CASEGTSGNKWSYNEQFF. The CDR3 region has the DNA TGTGCCAGCGAGGGGACTAGCGGGAACAAATGGTCCTACAATGAGCAGTTCTTC.

The gene calls are TRBV19 and TRBJ2-1, with 13 bases aligning to TRBD2. The CDR3 sequence is 15 residues long. Germline CDR1 and CDR2: LNHDA and SQIVND (reference sequence). V was pared by 5 bases and J by 9 bases, with 7 bases of the junction left unmatched. In DNA form, the CDR3 reads TGTGCCAGTAGTGCACTAGCGGGAGGGCCGGGTGAGCAGTTCTTC. Protein sequence: CASSALAGGPGEQFF.

This chain joins TRBV6-2 or TRBV6-3 and TRBJ2-1, with D perhaps assigned TRBD1 or TRBD2 (5 bases each). V lost 2 bases and J lost 7, with 18 bases in between. The length of the CDR3 is 16 residues. Germline values: CDR1 MNHEY, CDR2 SVGEGT. This chain's CDR3 is CASSYNSRDPGNEQFF. CDR3 sequence (DNA): TGTGCCAGCAGTTACAACTCCCGGGACCCTGGGAATGAGCAGTTCTTC.

This clonotype was seen only a few times. This sequence joins TRBV7-6 and TRBJ2-1; 11 nucleotides match TRBD2. The CDR3 consists of 17 residues. Germline V CDR1 and CDR2: SGHVS, FNYEAQ. Trimming took 1 base from V and 5 from J; bases not matched to a gene: 7. CDR3 sequence reads: CASSLGISSGRNNEQFF. CDR3 bases: TGTGCCAGCAGCTTAGGAATCTCTAGCGGGAGGAACAATGAGCAGTTCTTC.

The J gene is TRBJ2-7, the V gene TRBV19; D possibly matches TRBD1 or TRBD2 (7 bases each). Trimming took off 6 bases at V and 3 bases at J, with 18 bases between the two ends. CDR1 is LNHDA, CDR2 SQIVND, per germline (reference sequence). The CDR3 runs 15 residues. Here the CDR3 reads CASSPGGGRSYEQYF. The CDR3 nucleotides are TGTGCCAGTAGCCCAGGGGGGGGTAGGAGCTACGAGCAGTACTTC. Filled out from reference TRBV19 and TRBJ2-7, the complete variable domain reads DGGITQSPKYLFRKEGQNVTLSCEQNLNHDAMYWYRQDPGQGLRLIYYSQIVNDFQKGDIAEGYSVSREKKESFPLTVTSAQKNPTAFYLCASSPGGGRSYEQYFGPGTRLTVT.

V and J are TRBV7-2 and TRBJ1-3; no definite D call. Germline V gene sequence: CDR1 SGHTA, CDR2 FQGNSA. Trimming removed 5 bases at V and 5 bases at J, with 13 bases between. The CDR3 is made up of 14 amino acids. The CDR3 DNA follows: TGTGCCAGCAGCGTCCCGAGTTCGCGAAACACCATATATTTT. Encoded protein: CASSVPSSRNTIYF. The full variable domain, in which reference TRBV7-2 and TRBJ1-3 provide the parts outside the CDR3, is GAGVSQSPSNKVTEKGKDVELRCDPISGHTALYWYRQSLGQGLEFLIYFQGNSAPDKSGLPSDRFSAERTGGSVSTLTIQRTQQEDSAVYLCASSVPSSRNTIYFGEGSWLTVV.

This clonotype showed up many times. This chain connects TRBV7-2 to TRBJ1-5; D is unclear. The germline V and J ends were trimmed by 3 bases and 0 bases, with 9 bases remaining between them. This CDR3 has 15 residues. Germline loops: CDR1 SGHTA, CDR2 FQGNSA. CDR3 sequence: CASSLGSYSNQPQHF. The CDR3 DNA sequence: TGTGCCAGCAGCTTGGGCAGCTATAGCAATCAGCCCCAGCATTTT.

This sequence joins TRBV7-2 and TRBJ1-2; D unclear. Deletions cut 4 bases from V and 10 bases from J, with 7 bases between. Germline V gene data show CDR1 as SGHTA and CDR2 as FQGNSA. There are 10 residues in the CDR3. In nucleotides, the CDR3 is TGTGCCAGCAGCTCCTTTGACTACACCTTC. This translates into CASSSFDYTF. Variable domain in full (rest from reference TRBV7-2 and TRBJ1-2): GAGVSQSPSNKVTEKGKDVELRCDPISGHTALYWYRQSLGQGLEFLIYFQGNSAPDKSGLPSDRFSAERTGGSVSTLTIQRTQQEDSAVYLCASSSFDYTFGSGTRLTVV.

This clonotype was counted between two and nine times. The chain recombines TRBV27 with TRBJ2-7; D is perhaps TRBD1 (6 bases). Germline V gene lookup returns CDR1 MNHEY and CDR2 SMNVEV (reference sequence). The CDR3 extends over 12 amino acids. With 6 bases removed from V and 10 bases from J, the gap between germline ends came to 16 bases. CDR3 amino acids: CASSQSQGKQYF. The CDR3 nucleotides read TGTGCCAGCAGCCAATCTCAGGGGAAACAGTACTTC.

A few counts support this clonotype. CDR3 region: CSARDPNYGYTF. CDR3 DNA sequence: TGCAGTGCTAGAGACCCCAATTATGGCTACACCTTC. The rearrangement links TRBV20-1 to TRBJ1-2; D remains unclear. The germline V gene has CDR1 DFQATT and CDR2 SNEGSKA (reference sequence). Trimming took off 0 bases at V and 5 bases at J, with 7 bases between the two ends. This CDR3 region has 12 residues.

This clonotype was detected a few times. This chain connects TRBV12-3 or TRBV12-4 to TRBJ2-6; D unresolved. The CDR3 is made up of 15 amino acids. Trimming took 3 bases from V and 2 from J, leaving 8 bases between them. The CDR3 is CASSFGNTGANVLTF. The DNA of the CDR3 is TGTGCCAGCAGTTTCGGTAATACTGGGGCCAACGTCCTGACTTTC.

In regard to this clonotype: As the CDR3 is not closed by the conserved phenylalanine or tryptophan, this likely results from a read error. The chain has TRBV7-6 and TRBJ2-7, with 9 bases fitting TRBD1. The CDR3 runs to 15 residues. Germline V CDR1 and CDR2: SGHVS, FNYEAQ. Unmatched junction bases numbered 13, after V lost 4 bases and J lost 9 bases. The CDR3 DNA sequence: TGTGCCAGCAGCTCTTGGGGACAGGGATTAGATAGGCAGTACTAC. Translated, it gives CASSSWGQGLDRQYY.

This chain connects TRBV7-4 to TRBJ2-2, with a possible D match to TRBD2 (5 bases). Germline values: CDR1 SGHVT, CDR2 SQSDAQ. V lost 3 bases and J lost 1, with 9 bases in between. This CDR3 spans 15 amino acids. CDR3 DNA: TGTGCCAGCAGCTTCGAGGGATTGAACACCGGGGAGCTGTTTTTT. Translation gives CASSFEGLNTGELFF.

This clonotype has more than one count but fewer than ten. The chain carries TRBV7-9 and TRBJ2-4; D not resolved. Germline CDR1 reads SEHNR; CDR2 reads FQNEAQ (reference sequence). The CDR3 contains 12 residues. Trimming pared 7 bases from V and 8 bases from J, leaving 12 bases between. The DNA of the CDR3 is TGTGCCAGCACCCTCGATCACCACATTCAGTACTTC. Encoded protein: CASTLDHHIQYF.

The sample holds a few counts of this clonotype. J is TRBJ2-7 and V is TRBV7-2, with TRBD1 identical over 7 bases. The germline gives CDR1 SGHTA, CDR2 FQGNSA. V lost 5 bases to trimming and J lost 3 bases; unmatched junction nucleotides: 10. The CDR3 covers 15 residues. The CDR3 spells CASSRRQGNHYEQYF. The CDR3, as DNA: TGTGCCAGCAGCCGACGACAGGGAAACCACTACGAGCAGTACTTC.

Turning to this clonotype: This may stem from a read error, because a much larger clone lies one nucleotide away. The chain carries TRBV25-1 and TRBJ2-1; D is uncertain. V was clipped by 3 bases and J by 2 bases, with 5 bases between them. The CDR3 has 13 residues. Germline CDR1 MGHDK, CDR2 SYGVNS. The CDR3 DNA reads as TGTGCCAGCAGTGACCTCACCTACAATGAGCAGTTCTTC. This encodes CASSDLTYNEQFF. Full variable domain (rest looked up from reference TRBV25-1 and TRBJ2-1): EADIYQTPRYLVIGTGKKITLECSQTMGHDKMYWYQQDPGMELHLIHYSYGVNSTEKGDLSSESTVSRIRTEHFPLTLESARPSHTSQYLCASSDLTYNEQFFGPGTRLTVL.

This clonotype was picked up a small number of times. The chain joins TRBV27 to TRBJ2-1, with D possibly being TRBD2 (6 bases). The germline CDR1 and CDR2 sequences are MNHEY and SMNVEV (reference sequence). There are 12 residues in the CDR3. Trimming left V 10 bases short and J 8 bases short, with 15 bases between. The CDR3 sequence is CATRTTLYEQFF. The CDR3 DNA reads as TGTGCCACCAGGACTACACTTTATGAGCAGTTCTTC.

The J gene is TRBJ1-5, the V gene TRBV6-6, with D hard to call. The ends were cut back, 6 bases at V and 3 bases at J, with 12 bases in the middle. CDR3 length: 14 residues. The germline CDR1 and CDR2 sequences are MNHNY and SVGAGI (reference sequence). The CDR3 bases are TGTGCCAGCAGCCTTCGAGGACCCAATCAGCCCCAGCATTTT. As protein: CASSLRGPNQPQHF.

This clonotype has a handful of counts. The chain joins TRBV27 to TRBJ2-1; no clear D. Germline CDR1 is MNHEY and CDR2 is SMNVEV (reference sequence). The CDR3 covers 15 residues. Trimming shortened V by 5 bases and J by 5 bases, and 16 bases separated the two germline ends. The CDR3 loop is CASSHQGPPNNEQFF. In nucleotides, the CDR3 is TGTGCCAGCAGTCACCAAGGTCCGCCTAACAATGAGCAGTTCTTC.

The genes are TRBV5-1 and TRBJ1-5; tentatively, D is TRBD1 (6 bases). Trimming removed 5 bases at V and 2 bases at J, with 11 bases between. The germline gives CDR1 SGHRS, CDR2 YFSETQ. The CDR3 is made up of 14 amino acids. For the CDR3, the DNA is TGCGCCAGCAGACAGGGTAGCGGCAATCAGCCCCAGCATTTT. Encoded protein: CASRQGSGNQPQHF.

V gene TRBV2 combines with J gene TRBJ2-1; D remains ambiguous. The CDR3 spans 15 residues. Trimming pared 6 bases from V and 3 bases from J, leaving 15 bases between. CDR1 and CDR2 from the germline V gene are SNHLY and FYNNEI. The CDR3 region is CASRPEFLGYNEQFF. The CDR3 DNA reads TGTGCCAGCAGACCCGAGTTTTTAGGCTACAATGAGCAGTTCTTC.

This clonotype has a handful of counts. V gene TRBV6-2 or TRBV6-3 combines with J gene TRBJ2-7, with D maybe TRBD2 (6 bases). The CDR3 is 14 amino acids. Looked up from germline, CDR1 is MNHEY and CDR2 is SVGEGT. Trimming removed 4 bases from V and 3 bases from J, with 13 bases in between. The CDR3 DNA sequence: TGTGCCAGCAGTTCAGCGGGTTCGCGCTACGAGCAGTACGTC. It translates to CASSSAGSRYEQYV.

The V call is TRBV5-1, the J call TRBJ2-1; 8 bases fit TRBD1. The CDR3 contains 17 residues. Looked up from germline, CDR1 is SGHRS and CDR2 is YFSETQ. Unmatched junction bases numbered 10, after V lost 4 bases and J lost 1 base. CDR3 loop: CASSQTGTGLSYNEQFF. CDR3 DNA sequence: TGCGCCAGCAGCCAAACCGGGACAGGCCTTTCCTACAATGAGCAGTTCTTC.

The chain joins TRBV7-3 to TRBJ2-7; 7 positions agree with TRBD2. This CDR3 has 14 residues. Trimming cost V 7 bases and J 7 bases; bases outside gene matches: 13. Germline CDR1 and CDR2: SGHTA and FQGTGA. The CDR3 nucleotides are TGTGCCAGCAACCCGCGGGAGAACCGCTTGGAGCAGTACTTC. Translating gives CASNPRENRLEQYF.

This sequence joins TRBV6-6 and TRBJ2-3; TRBD2 matches at 12 bases. The CDR3 runs to 16 residues. Losses at the gene ends were 1 base for V and 5 bases for J; bases not matched to a gene: 4. In germline, CDR1 is MNHNY, CDR2 SVGAGI (reference sequence). The chain's CDR3 is CASSYLEGLAGDTQYF. CDR3 coding DNA: TGTGCCAGCAGTTACTTGGAGGGACTAGCGGGAGATACGCAGTATTTT.